This TCR beta chain comes out of a study of blood T cells in healthy people across ages. For the second PCR, which ran for about 7 to 11 cycles, a sample-barcoded 5' primer and a J-beta primer mix were used. TCRdb itself ran the 5' RACE reads through MiXCR, one entry per CDR3 protein. The sample consists of hundreds of thousands of distinct CDR3 sequences, 56% of them appearing once. There are 13 residues in the CDR3. The V segment lost 7 bases and the J segment 4 bases; nucleotides outside the gene matches: 5. Looked up from germline, CDR1 is MNHNY and CDR2 is SVGAGI (reference sequence). Material for sequencing was blood. The clonotype was recovered from a middle-aged man in good health. The chain employs TRBV6-6 and TRBJ1-1; 8 bases agree with TRBD1. Here the CDR3 DNA reads TGTGCCAGCACCACAGGGGGGTCCACTGAAGCTTTCTTT. It yields the protein CASTTGGSTEAFF.